These T cell receptor beta chains were read from a single sample in a study of cytomegalovirus exposure and HLA in healthy donors. Assay used: immunoSEQ multiplex PCR; TCRdb lists only in-frame clones, some missing. The sample comprises about 190,000 clones, over 60% of which are singletons, and approximately 2% rests with the top ten. The specimen was PBMCs. The receptors were sampled from a woman in her 30s in good health and CMV-seropositive. The CDR3 runs from the conserved cysteine through the conserved F or W. The D gene is left open where the match is weak. A row's size may be missing; if present it is once, few, many or a size class.

J gene,V gene,clone size,D gene,CDR3 protein
TRBJ1-2,TRBV19,.,.,CASRRGTLTSPNYGYTF
TRBJ2-1,TRBV7-2,.,.,CASSRLRGTTVNEQFF
TRBJ1-5,TRBV27,few,.,CASSSQSLGNQPQHF
TRBJ2-6,TRBV11-2,.,.,CASSLQNGANVLTF
TRBJ2-5,TRBV19,.,.,CASSISRAGGETQYF
TRBJ2-1,TRBV7-9,.,TRBD2,CASSAGLAGAVNEQFF
TRBJ1-1,TRBV4-1,.,.,CASSQYGNTEAFF
TRBJ2-1,TRBV6-6,few,TRBD2,CASSWTSGGADEQFF
TRBJ1-1,TRBV30,.,TRBD1,CAWSVLQGGEAFF
TRBJ1-5,TRBV6-1,.,TRBD1,CASIALGQGAQPQHF
TRBJ1-1,TRBV29-1,once,TRBD1,CSVARLGLTGGVTEAFF
TRBJ1-5,TRBV18,few,.,CASSPPGGTQPQHF
TRBJ2-2,TRBV5-1,.,.,CASSLHPAGNTGELFF
TRBJ2-1,TRBV7-8,.,.,CASSLARGTYNEQFF
TRBJ2-1,TRBV7-9,.,.,CASSLGPTNYNEQFF
TRBJ1-6,TRBV11-3,.,.,CASSPTGNSPLHF
TRBJ2-1,TRBV30,.,.,CAGLQGYNEQFF
TRBJ2-4,TRBV6-1,.,TRBD1,CASSGSGTGEDIQYF
TRBJ1-1,TRBV2,few,.,CAGGGQMNTEAFF
TRBJ1-2,TRBV18,.,TRBD1,CASSPPTQGARGYTF
TRBJ2-7,TRBV18,.,TRBD1,CASSQGQGVDEQYF
TRBJ2-7,TRBV29-1,few,.,CSVGSYEQYF
TRBJ2-1,TRBV5-1,.,TRBD2,CASSLVVSGDNEQFF
TRBJ1-1,TRBV7-2,.,TRBD1,CASSLFGGGLNTEAFF
TRBJ2-7,TRBV29-1,.,TRBD2,CSVRARGGGYEQYF
TRBJ2-7,TRBV6-4,.,.,CASSPLKSYEQYF
TRBJ2-2,TRBV7-9,.,.,CASSLERNTGELFF
TRBJ1-1,TRBV4-2,.,TRBD1,CASSHPTGIGTEAFF
TRBJ2-1,TRBV6-4,.,.,CASSDKASDPYNEQFF
TRBJ2-7,TRBV27,.,.,CASSLVAGWYEQYF
TRBJ2-5,TRBV7-3,.,.,CASSLRGLYQETQYF
TRBJ2-1,TRBV4-1,few,TRBD2,CASSQVGLVVIEQFF
TRBJ1-6,TRBV7-2,few,.,CASSLNGVGSPLHF
TRBJ2-7,TRBV6-4,.,.,CASKESSYEQYF
TRBJ2-5,TRBV7-3,.,.,CASSRTGGEETQYF
TRBJ2-2,TRBV7-9,.,TRBD1,CASSAGTGDRELFF
TRBJ2-5,TRBV15,.,.,CATSRREETQYF
TRBJ1-1,TRBV5-5,.,.,CASSLPGTNTEAFF
TRBJ1-1,TRBV19,once,.,CATLTGNTEAFF
TRBJ1-2,TRBV25-1,.,TRBD1,CASSARTGRMSLHGYTF
TRBJ2-1,TRBV9,.,TRBD2,CASSASSGSYNEQFF
TRBJ1-2,TRBV30,.,.,CAWSAGLGYTF
TRBJ2-5,TRBV10-2,.,.,CASAPNTENQETQYF
TRBJ2-3,TRBV5-1,.,.,CASSLDRSPDTQYF